The rows below give T cell receptor beta chains drawn from one sample of a study of T-cell memory formation after mild COVID-19. TCRdb processed the 5' RACE reads anew with MiXCR; each CDR3 protein has one entry. Of about 560,000 distinct CDR3 sequences listed, approximately 21% are singletons. Sample: PBMCs or a T cell subset sorted from them (not recorded which). These receptors were collected from an adult woman who had mild COVID-19 (a few samples of this study predate the infection). Cell type and time point are not known. CDR3s include the opening cysteine and the closing phenylalanine or tryptophan. The D gene is left open where the match is weak. Only some rows state a clone size, as once, few, many or a class for expanded clones.

>TRBJ2-3|TRBV5-4|TRBD2|NA
CASSLQAGGTDTQYF
TGTGCCAGCAGCTTGCAAGCGGGAGGCACAGATACGCAGTATTTT
>TRBJ1-6|TRBV12-5|NA|NA
CASGLVGARNSPLHF
TGTGCTAGTGGTTTGGTGGGCGCGAGGAATTCACCCCTCCACTTT
>TRBJ1-1|TRBV15|TRBD1|few
CATRDRGIRTEAFF
TGTGCCACCAGGGACAGGGGGATTAGGACTGAAGCTTTCTTT
>TRBJ2-3|TRBV20-1|NA|few
CSATRGDTQYF
TGCAGTGCTACCCGCGGAGATACGCAGTATTTT
>TRBJ1-2|TRBV9|TRBD1|NA
CASSSRPGQGGYGYTF
TGTGCCAGCAGCTCCAGACCGGGACAGGGAGGCTATGGCTACACCTTC
>TRBJ2-7|TRBV3-1|NA|few
CASSPMAAVYEQYF
TGTGCCAGCAGCCCCATGGCGGCGGTCTACGAGCAGTACTTC
>TRBJ2-5|TRBV4-3|NA|few
CASSQGYGRAETQYF
TGCGCCAGCAGCCAAGGGTACGGCAGGGCAGAGACCCAGTACTTC
>TRBJ2-3|TRBV5-1|TRBD1|NA
CASRSLGQGADTQYF
TGCGCCAGCAGATCTCTAGGACAGGGCGCAGATACGCAGTATTTT
>TRBJ1-2|TRBV5-6|NA|NA
CASSQISGRGHYGYTF
TGTGCCAGCAGCCAGATATCGGGCCGGGGCCACTATGGCTACACCTTC
>TRBJ2-1|TRBV5-1|NA|many
CASSGVLRLNEQFF
TGCGCCTCCAGCGGAGTGTTAAGACTCAATGAGCAGTTCTTC
>TRBJ1-3|TRBV11-1|TRBD1|NA
CASSFGGPRDRGYRAGNTIYF
TGTGCCAGCAGCTTTGGAGGCCCTCGGGACAGGGGATATCGAGCTGGAAACACCATATATTTT
>TRBJ1-1|TRBV9|NA|NA
CASSVSRAVSTEAFF
TGTGCCAGCAGCGTATCCAGGGCGGTGAGCACTGAAGCTTTCTTT
>TRBJ2-1|TRBV6-4|TRBD2|many
CASSEWAGGSYNEQFF
TGTGCCAGCAGTGAATGGGCGGGGGGTTCCTACAATGAGCAGTTCTTC
>TRBJ2-7|TRBV12-3/TRBV12-4|NA|few
CASSLARSQDEQYF
TGTGCCAGCAGTTTAGCGCGGTCCCAGGACGAGCAGTACTTC
>TRBJ2-3|TRBV9|NA|many
CASSVDTDTQYF
TGTGCCAGCAGCGTAGACACAGATACGCAGTATTTT
>TRBJ2-1|TRBV20-1|NA|few
CSAIFAGFDEQFF
TGCAGTGCTATATTTGCGGGATTTGATGAGCAGTTCTTC
>TRBJ2-7|TRBV18|TRBD2|NA
CASSPPVGGAYEQYF
TGTGCCAGCTCACCACCAGTCGGGGGGGCCTACGAGCAGTACTTC
>TRBJ2-7|TRBV7-2|TRBD1|NA
CASSFSGTGGPYEQYF
TGTGCCAGCAGCTTTTCCGGGACAGGGGGCCCCTACGAGCAGTACTTC
>TRBJ2-7|TRBV20-1|TRBD2|few
CSASATSGRKNEQYF
TGCAGTGCTAGTGCCACTAGCGGGAGGAAAAACGAGCAGTACTTC
>TRBJ1-2|TRBV7-6|TRBD1|NA
CASSLASDRDYGYTF
TGTGCCAGCAGCTTAGCTTCGGACAGGGACTATGGCTACACCTTC
>TRBJ2-5|TRBV7-2|NA|few
CASSSAKAQYF
TGTGCCAGCAGCTCGGCGAAGGCCCAGTACTTC
>TRBJ2-3|TRBV7-2|NA|NA
CATGRGPTSTDTQYF
TGTGCCACCGGCCGGGGGCCCACAAGCACAGATACGCAGTATTTT
>TRBJ2-3|TRBV5-5|NA|many
CASSDTPADTQYF
TGTGCCAGCAGCGACACCCCAGCAGATACGCAGTATTTT
>TRBJ1-1|TRBV7-2|NA|NA
CASSLMSATYTEAFF
TGTGCCAGCAGCTTAATGAGTGCAACGTACACTGAAGCTTTCTTT
>TRBJ2-7|TRBV7-2|NA|few
CASSSPARDEQYF
TGTGCCAGCAGCTCCCCGGCTAGGGACGAGCAGTACTTC
>TRBJ1-1|TRBV6-5|NA|NA
CASSYRTMNTEAFF
TGTGCCAGCAGTTACCGCACCATGAACACTGAAGCTTTCTTT
>TRBJ2-3|TRBV12-5|TRBD1|NA
CASGWGQGRTDTQYF
TGTGCTAGTGGTTGGGGACAGGGGAGGACAGATACGCAGTATTTT
>TRBJ2-1|TRBV24-1|NA|NA
CAPRGRSGMVRNEQFF
TGTGCCCCCAGGGGAAGGAGCGGGATGGTTAGAAATGAGCAGTTCTTC
>TRBJ2-3|TRBV20-1|TRBD2|NA
CSARAGTTPTDTQYF
TGCAGTGCTAGAGCCGGGACTACGCCCACAGATACGCAGTATTTT
>TRBJ2-7|TRBV12-3/TRBV12-4|TRBD2|few
CASSLASRLAGDYEQYF
TGTGCCAGCAGTTTAGCGAGTCGACTAGCGGGAGACTACGAGCAGTACTTC
>TRBJ2-3|TRBV28|TRBD2|few
CASSLSGTGTSGTDTQYF
TGTGCCAGCAGTTTATCGGGGACCGGGACTAGCGGCACAGATACGCAGTATTTT
>TRBJ2-5|TRBV11-3|TRBD2|once
CASSLVVGGYQETQYF
TGTGCCAGCAGCTTAGTCGTGGGAGGGTACCAAGAGACCCAGTACTTC
>TRBJ1-2|TRBV12-3/TRBV12-4|NA|few
CASSYTGPRPNYGYTF
TGTGCCAGCAGCTATACAGGGCCGCGCCCCAACTATGGCTACACCTTC
>TRBJ2-6|TRBV30|NA|NA
CAWSVGAGANVLTF
TGTGCCTGGAGTGTAGGTGCTGGGGCCAACGTCCTGACTTTC
>TRBJ2-7|TRBV24-1|TRBD1|NA
CATSDWTGESYEQYF
TGTGCCACCAGTGATTGGACAGGGGAGTCCTACGAGCAGTACTTC
>TRBJ1-2|TRBV12-3/TRBV12-4|NA|NA
CASSSAGSGYGYTF
TGTGCCAGCAGTTCGGCAGGGTCCGGCTATGGCTACACCTTC
>TRBJ1-1|TRBV5-8|NA|NA
CATKPRGALTEAFF
TGTGCCACCAAACCCCGGGGGGCGCTTACTGAAGCTTTCTTT
>TRBJ2-7|TRBV30|TRBD2|few
CAWRTSGTYEQYF
TGTGCCTGGAGGACTAGCGGTACCTACGAGCAGTACTTC
>TRBJ1-2|TRBV10-3|TRBD1|few
CAISEQGTGAFDTF
TGTGCCATCAGTGAGCAAGGGACAGGCGCCTTTGACACCTTC
>TRBJ2-5|TRBV5-4|TRBD2|NA
CASSKGLAGILETQYF
TGTGCCAGCAGCAAGGGACTAGCGGGGATTCTGGAGACCCAGTACTTC
>TRBJ1-1|TRBV7-9|NA|NA
CATPNVNTGSGTEAFF
TGTGCCACCCCGAATGTCAATACAGGTAGCGGCACTGAAGCTTTCTTT
>TRBJ1-2|TRBV5-1|TRBD1|few
CASSWTGNGYTF
TGCGCCAGCAGCTGGACAGGCAACGGCTACACCTTC
>TRBJ2-2|TRBV12-3/TRBV12-4|NA|NA
CATAWTAPGELFF
TGTGCCACCGCGTGGACAGCCCCCGGGGAGCTGTTTTTT
>TRBJ2-7|TRBV4-2|TRBD1|few
CASSQDERQGTYEQYF
TGTGCCAGCAGCCAAGATGAGCGACAGGGGACCTACGAGCAGTACTTC
>TRBJ1-5|TRBV4-1|TRBD1|NA
CASSQDPAGGQPQHF
TGCGCCAGCAGCCAAGATCCGGCAGGGGGACAGCCCCAGCATTTT
>TRBJ1-4|TRBV6-1|TRBD1|few
CASRDREREKLFF
TGTGCCAGCAGAGACAGGGAACGAGAAAAACTGTTTTTT
>TRBJ1-4|TRBV7-9|NA|few
CASSTGTYLEKNEKLFF
TGTGCCAGCAGCACCGGGACCTATTTGGAGAAGAATGAAAAACTGTTTTTT
>TRBJ1-6|TRBV5-1|NA|few
CASRGDTTSRNSPLHF
TGCGCCAGCAGAGGGGACACCACGTCTAGGAATTCACCCCTCCACTTT
>TRBJ2-1|TRBV7-8|TRBD2|few
CASSLAGLAGGLGSYNEQFF
TGTGCCAGCAGCTTAGCCGGACTAGCGGGAGGTTTGGGCTCCTACAATGAGCAGTTCTTC
>TRBJ2-3|TRBV5-1|NA|few
CASSLALSLASTDTQYF
TGCGCCAGCAGCTTGGCTTTGAGCCTCGCTAGCACAGATACGCAGTATTTT
>TRBJ2-7|TRBV10-3|TRBD2|NA
CAIGSGGSTGNEQYF
TGTGCCATCGGGTCTGGCGGGAGCACGGGCAACGAGCAGTACTTC
>TRBJ2-2|TRBV12-3/TRBV12-4|NA|many
CASSRSNTGELFF
TGTGCCAGCAGTCGATCGAACACCGGGGAGCTGTTTTTT
>TRBJ1-1|TRBV12-3/TRBV12-4|NA|NA
CASSFHLETEAFF
TGTGCCAGCAGTTTTCACTTGGAAACTGAAGCTTTCTTT
>TRBJ2-1|TRBV7-3|TRBD2|few
CASSTLAGPYNEQFF
TGTGCCAGCAGCACCCTAGCGGGGCCCTACAATGAGCAGTTCTTC
>TRBJ2-5|TRBV24-1|TRBD2|NA
CATSDLGGGFETQYF
TGTGCCACCAGTGACTTAGGCGGGGGGTTTGAGACCCAGTACTTC
>TRBJ2-3|TRBV11-3|TRBD2|few
CASSSRAGPITDTQYF
TGTGCCAGCAGCTCACGAGCGGGACCAATCACAGATACGCAGTATTTT
>TRBJ1-1|TRBV6-5|NA|NA
CASSYSGPLNTEAFF
TGTGCCAGCAGTTACTCGGGGCCCCTGAACACTGAAGCTTTCTTT